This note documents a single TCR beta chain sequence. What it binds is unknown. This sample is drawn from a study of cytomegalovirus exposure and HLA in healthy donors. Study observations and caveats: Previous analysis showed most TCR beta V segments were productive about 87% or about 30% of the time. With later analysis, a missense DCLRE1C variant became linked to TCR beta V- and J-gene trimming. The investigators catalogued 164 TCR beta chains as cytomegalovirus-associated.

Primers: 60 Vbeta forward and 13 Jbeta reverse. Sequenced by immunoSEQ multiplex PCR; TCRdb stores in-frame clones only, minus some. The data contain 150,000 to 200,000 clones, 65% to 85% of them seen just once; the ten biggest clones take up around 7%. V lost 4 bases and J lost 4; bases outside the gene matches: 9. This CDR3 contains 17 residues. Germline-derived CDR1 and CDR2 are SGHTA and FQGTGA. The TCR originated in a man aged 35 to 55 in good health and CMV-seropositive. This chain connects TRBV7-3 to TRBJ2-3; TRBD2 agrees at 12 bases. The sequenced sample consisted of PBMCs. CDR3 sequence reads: CASSWGPSGGAPDTQYF. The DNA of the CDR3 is TGTGCCAGCAGCTGGGGCCCTAGCGGGGGGGCGCCAGATACGCAGTATTTT.